The present TCR beta chain was sequenced within a study of monozygotic twins with inflammatory bowel disease. TCRdb re-called the 5' RACE reads and shows each CDR3 protein once, DNA omitted. The repertoire table contains approximately 200,000 distinct CDR3 sequences. The CDR3 extends over 15 amino acids. Germline assignment: CDR1 KGHSH and CDR2 LQKENI. The chain links TRBV18 to TRBJ2-7; TCRdb calls TRBD2, which cannot be checked without DNA. The specimen was blood. The TCR sequence derives from a human donor with ulcerative colitis or Crohn's disease, or a healthy co-twin of an affected twin (not recorded which). The CDR3 loop reads CASSRLGDTPYEQYF.